This T cell receptor (beta chain) was sequenced during a study of naive and memory T cell subsets. Amplification of ligated cDNA took four PCR rounds with SP2 and nested alpha and beta constant primers. MiXCR, applied by TCRdb to the UMI-ligation and nested PCR reads, yields one record per CDR3 protein. The sample lists around 30,000 distinct CDR3 sequences; roughly 6.6% were seen once. V dropped 5 bases and J dropped 2 bases, with 3 bases sitting between them. This CDR3 comprises 10 residues. Germline CDR1 reads SQVTM; CDR2 reads ANQGSEA. General study findings and limits: Reportedly, tuberculin skin test sites gave far more TCRs than other biopsies. Delayed type IV hypersensitivity infiltration was taken to explain higher tuberculin-site TCR counts.

Stated treatment: skin biopsy from PPD injection site in Mantoux-positive individual. TCR cDNA received a 3' ligated oligonucleotide that carried a UMI. Input was roughly 1 to 1,100 ng of DNase-treated total RNA without cell sorting. This clonotype came up many times. Its specificity is not known. The clonotype originates from an adult in good health. The starting material was skin, obtained from a tuberculin skin test site. The genes are TRBV29-1 and TRBJ1-2; D unresolved. The CDR3 nucleotides read TGCAGCGTTAACAACTATGGCTACACCTTC. It is translated as CSVNNYGYTF. The variable domain in full, with the rest retrieved from reference TRBV29-1 and TRBJ1-2, is SAVISQKPSRDICQRGTSLTIQCQVDSQVTMMFWYRQQPGQSLTLIATANQGSEATYESGFVIDKFPISRPNLTFSTLTVSNMSPEDSSIYLCSVNNYGYTFGSGTRLTVV.